This entry concerns a single TCR beta chain. Antigen specificity is unknown. Germline CDR1 is MNHEY and CDR2 is SMNVEV (reference sequence). Trimming took 4 bases from V and 4 from J; bases not matched to a gene: 9. This CDR3 has 15 residues. These data are taken from a study of T cell responses to AZD1222 COVID-19 vaccine. Study-wide results and limits: Spike as a whole was targeted by vaccine-associated CD4 TCRs, dominant at 160-218 and 743-854. Possibly, clonal diversity was underestimated; donors were largely white British and included more females. The study found Spike-specific TCR breadth and depth rose after two AZD1222 doses.

Sequenced by immunoSEQ multiplex PCR; TCRdb stores in-frame clones only, minus some. The table records 50,000 to 70,000 clones, 70% to 90% of them present only once. The clonotype originates from an adult who received the AZD1222 COVID-19 vaccine. V gene TRBV27 combines with J gene TRBJ1-1; 7 positions agree with TRBD1. The sequencing used peripheral blood, collected 28 days after the second AZD1222 dose. The DNA for the CDR3 is TGTGCCAGCAGTTCAACCCAGGGGGTGGGCACTGAAGCTTTCTTT. The encoded protein is CASSSTQGVGTEAFF.